This T cell receptor beta chain was recovered during a study of shared clonotypes between healthy human individuals. The repertoire was sequenced with immunoSEQ multiplex PCR; TCRdb's copy has only in-frame clones and lacks some. The table shows about 680,000 clones, with roughly 70% occurring only once. The CDR3 totals 15 residues. Trimming pared 0 bases from V and 1 base from J, leaving 7 bases between. Looked up from germline, CDR1 is MNHNY and CDR2 is SVGAGI (reference sequence). The chain couples TRBV6-6 to TRBJ1-5; D uncertain. The receptor was isolated from a woman aged 25 to 39 in good health. The source material was memory CD4+ T cells sorted from blood. As for subset: CD45RA-negative fraction. The CDR3 sequence is CASSYSFRSNQPQHF. CDR3 in DNA: TGTGCCAGCAGTTACTCTTTTAGGAGCAATCAGCCCCAGCATTTT.